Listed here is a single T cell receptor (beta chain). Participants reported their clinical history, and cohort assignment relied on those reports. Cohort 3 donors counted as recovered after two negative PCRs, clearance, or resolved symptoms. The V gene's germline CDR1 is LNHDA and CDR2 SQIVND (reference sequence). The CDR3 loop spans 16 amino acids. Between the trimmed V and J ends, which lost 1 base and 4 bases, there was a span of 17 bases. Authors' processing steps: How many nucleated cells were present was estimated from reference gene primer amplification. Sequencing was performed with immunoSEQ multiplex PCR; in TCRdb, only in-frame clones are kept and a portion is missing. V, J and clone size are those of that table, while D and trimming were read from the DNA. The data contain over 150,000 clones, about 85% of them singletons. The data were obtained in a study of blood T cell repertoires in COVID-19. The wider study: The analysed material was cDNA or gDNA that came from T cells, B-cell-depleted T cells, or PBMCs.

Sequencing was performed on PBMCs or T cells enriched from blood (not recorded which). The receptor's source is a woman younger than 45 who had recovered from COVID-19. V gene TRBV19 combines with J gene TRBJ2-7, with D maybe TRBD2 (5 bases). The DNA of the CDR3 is TGTGCCAGTAGTATAGGTGGGGAGACAACACGATACGAGCAGTACTTC. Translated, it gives CASSIGGETTRYEQYF.